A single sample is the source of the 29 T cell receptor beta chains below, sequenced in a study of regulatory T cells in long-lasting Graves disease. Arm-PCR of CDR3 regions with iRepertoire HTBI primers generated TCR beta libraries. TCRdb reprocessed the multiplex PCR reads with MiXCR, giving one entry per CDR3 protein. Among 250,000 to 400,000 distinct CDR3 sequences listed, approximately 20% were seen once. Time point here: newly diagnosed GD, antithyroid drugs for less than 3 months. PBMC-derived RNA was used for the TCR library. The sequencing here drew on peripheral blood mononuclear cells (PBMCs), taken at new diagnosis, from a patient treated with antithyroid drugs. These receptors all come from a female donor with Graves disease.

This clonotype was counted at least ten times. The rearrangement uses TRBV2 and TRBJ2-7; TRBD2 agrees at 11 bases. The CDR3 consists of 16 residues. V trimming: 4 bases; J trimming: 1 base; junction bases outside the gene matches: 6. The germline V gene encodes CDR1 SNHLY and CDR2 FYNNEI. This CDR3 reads CASSGRLAGSSYEQYF. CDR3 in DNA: TGTGCCAGCAGTGGACGACTAGCGGGGAGTTCCTACGAGCAGTACTTC.

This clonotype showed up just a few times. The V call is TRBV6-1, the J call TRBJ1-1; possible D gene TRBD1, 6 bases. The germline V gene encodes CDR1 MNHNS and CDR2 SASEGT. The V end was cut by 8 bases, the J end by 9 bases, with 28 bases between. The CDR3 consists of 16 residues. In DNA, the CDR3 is TGTGCCAGCGCTCCCGTCGGGGGGCGACGGTGGGTCAAAGCTTTCTTT. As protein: CASAPVGGRRWVKAFF.

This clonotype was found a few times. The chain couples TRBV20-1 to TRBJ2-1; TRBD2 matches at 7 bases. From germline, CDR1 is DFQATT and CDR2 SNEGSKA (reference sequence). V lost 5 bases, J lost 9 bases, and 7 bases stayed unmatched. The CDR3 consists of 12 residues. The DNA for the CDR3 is TGCAGTGCTCGCAGGGAGGGTGTTGAGCAGTTCTTC. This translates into CSARREGVEQFF.

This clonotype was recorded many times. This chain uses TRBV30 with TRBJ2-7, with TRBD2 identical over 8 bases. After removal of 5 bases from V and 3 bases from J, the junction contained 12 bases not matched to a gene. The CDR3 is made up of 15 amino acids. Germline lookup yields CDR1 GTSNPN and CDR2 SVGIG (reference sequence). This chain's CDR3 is CAWGHGSGSFYEQYF. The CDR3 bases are TGTGCCTGGGGCCATGGGAGCGGGAGTTTCTACGAGCAGTACTTC.

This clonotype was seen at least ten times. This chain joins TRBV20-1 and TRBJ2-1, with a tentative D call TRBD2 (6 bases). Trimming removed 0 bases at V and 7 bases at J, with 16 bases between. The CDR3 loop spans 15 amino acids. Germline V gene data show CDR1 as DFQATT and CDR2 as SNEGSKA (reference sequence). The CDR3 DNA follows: TGCAGTGCTAGAGATATTGGGACTTCTATGAATGAGCAGTTCTTC. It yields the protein CSARDIGTSMNEQFF.

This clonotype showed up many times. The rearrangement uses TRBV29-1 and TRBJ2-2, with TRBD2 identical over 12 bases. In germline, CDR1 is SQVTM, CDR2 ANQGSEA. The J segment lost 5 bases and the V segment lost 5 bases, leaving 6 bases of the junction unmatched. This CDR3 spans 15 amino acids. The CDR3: CSVQRTSGVTGELFF. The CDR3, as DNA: TGCAGCGTTCAGAGGACTAGCGGGGTTACCGGGGAGCTGTTTTTT.

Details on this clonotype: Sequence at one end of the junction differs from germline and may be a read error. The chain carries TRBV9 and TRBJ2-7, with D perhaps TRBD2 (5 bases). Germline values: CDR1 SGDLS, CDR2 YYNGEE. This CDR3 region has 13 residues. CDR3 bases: TGTGCCGGCAGCCCCGAGGGCCTCTACGAGCAGTACTTC. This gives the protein CAGSPEGLYEQYF.

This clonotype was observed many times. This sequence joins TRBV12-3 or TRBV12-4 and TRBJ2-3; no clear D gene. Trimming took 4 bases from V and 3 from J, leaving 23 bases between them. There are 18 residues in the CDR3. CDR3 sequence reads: CASSSERLGPYGTDTQYF. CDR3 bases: TGTGCCAGCAGTTCCGAACGTCTCGGCCCCTATGGGACAGATACGCAGTATTTT.

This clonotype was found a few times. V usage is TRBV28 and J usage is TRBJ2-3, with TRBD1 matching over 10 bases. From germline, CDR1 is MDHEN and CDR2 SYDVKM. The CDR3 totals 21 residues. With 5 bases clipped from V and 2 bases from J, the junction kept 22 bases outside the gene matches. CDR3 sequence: CASSADRGLIGEAGPTDTQYF. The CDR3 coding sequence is TGTGCCAGCAGTGCTGACAGGGGGCTGATTGGGGAAGCCGGGCCCACAGATACGCAGTATTTT.

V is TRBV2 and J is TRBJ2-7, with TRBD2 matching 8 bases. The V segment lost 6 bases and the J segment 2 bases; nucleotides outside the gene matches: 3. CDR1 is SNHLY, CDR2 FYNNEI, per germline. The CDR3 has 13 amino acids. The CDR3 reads CASRREVTYEQYF. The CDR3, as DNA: TGTGCCAGCAGGCGGGAGGTAACCTACGAGCAGTACTTC.

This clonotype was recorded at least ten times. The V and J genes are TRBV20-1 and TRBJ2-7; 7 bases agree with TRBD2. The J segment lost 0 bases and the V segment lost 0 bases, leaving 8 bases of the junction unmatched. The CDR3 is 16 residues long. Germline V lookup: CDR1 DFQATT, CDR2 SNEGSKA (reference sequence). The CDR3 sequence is CSARDPGGGPSYEQYF. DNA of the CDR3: TGCAGTGCTAGAGATCCCGGGGGAGGGCCCTCCTACGAGCAGTACTTC.

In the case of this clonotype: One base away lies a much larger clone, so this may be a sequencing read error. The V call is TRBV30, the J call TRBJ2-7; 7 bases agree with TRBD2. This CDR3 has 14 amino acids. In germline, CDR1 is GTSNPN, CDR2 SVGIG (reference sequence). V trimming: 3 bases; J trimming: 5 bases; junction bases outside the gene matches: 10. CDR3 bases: TGTGCCTGGAGGTACTACGGACGGGGGGACGAGCAGTACTTC. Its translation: CAWRYYGRGDEQYF.

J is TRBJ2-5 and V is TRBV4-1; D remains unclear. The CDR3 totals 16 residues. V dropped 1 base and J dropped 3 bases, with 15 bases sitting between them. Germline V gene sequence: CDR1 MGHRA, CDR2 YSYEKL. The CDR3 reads CASSQVPSTDEETQYF. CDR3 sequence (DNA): TGCGCCAGCAGCCAAGTCCCATCAACGGATGAAGAGACCCAGTACTTC.

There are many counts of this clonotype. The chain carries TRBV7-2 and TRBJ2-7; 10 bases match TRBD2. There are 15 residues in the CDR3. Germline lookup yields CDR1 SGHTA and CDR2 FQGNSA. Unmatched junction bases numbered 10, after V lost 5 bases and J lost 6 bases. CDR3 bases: TGTGCCAGCAGCCCCCGGGGACTAGCGACGAGCGAGCAGTACTTC. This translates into CASSPRGLATSEQYF.

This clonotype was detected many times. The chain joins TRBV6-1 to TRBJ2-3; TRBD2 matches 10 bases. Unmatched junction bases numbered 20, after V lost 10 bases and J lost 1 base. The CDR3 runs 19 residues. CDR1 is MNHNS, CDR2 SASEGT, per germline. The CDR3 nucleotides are TGTGCCACCCAGCAGGGGGGAATAGGACTAGCGGTAGGCACAGATACGCAGTATTTT. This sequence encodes CATQQGGIGLAVGTDTQYF.

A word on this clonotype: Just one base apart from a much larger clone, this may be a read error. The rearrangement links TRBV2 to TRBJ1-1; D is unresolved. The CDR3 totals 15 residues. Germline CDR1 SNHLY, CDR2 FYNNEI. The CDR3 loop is CASSLGALGYTKAFF. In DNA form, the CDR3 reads TGTGCCAGCAGTTTAGGCGCCCTTGGATACACTAAAGCTTTCTTT.

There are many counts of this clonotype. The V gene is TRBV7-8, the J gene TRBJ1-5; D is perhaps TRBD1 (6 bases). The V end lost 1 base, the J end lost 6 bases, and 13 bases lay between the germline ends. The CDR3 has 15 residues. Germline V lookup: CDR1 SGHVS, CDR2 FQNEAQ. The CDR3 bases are TGTGCCAGCAGCTTAGTTTGGGGGGCGGTTCAGCCCCAGCATTTT. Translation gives CASSLVWGAVQPQHF.

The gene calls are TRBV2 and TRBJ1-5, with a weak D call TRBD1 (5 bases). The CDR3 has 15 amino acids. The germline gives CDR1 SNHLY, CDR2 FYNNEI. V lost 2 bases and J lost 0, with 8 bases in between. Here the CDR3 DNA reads TGTGCCAGCAGTGAAAGGGACTATAGCAATCAGCCCCAGCATTTT. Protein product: CASSERDYSNQPQHF.

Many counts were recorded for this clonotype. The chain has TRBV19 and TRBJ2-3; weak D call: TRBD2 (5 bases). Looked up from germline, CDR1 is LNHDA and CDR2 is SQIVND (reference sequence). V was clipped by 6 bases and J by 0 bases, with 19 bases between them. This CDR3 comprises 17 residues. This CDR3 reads CASRRFPVWTSTDTQYF. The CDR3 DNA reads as TGTGCCAGTAGAAGGTTTCCAGTGTGGACTAGCACAGATACGCAGTATTTT.

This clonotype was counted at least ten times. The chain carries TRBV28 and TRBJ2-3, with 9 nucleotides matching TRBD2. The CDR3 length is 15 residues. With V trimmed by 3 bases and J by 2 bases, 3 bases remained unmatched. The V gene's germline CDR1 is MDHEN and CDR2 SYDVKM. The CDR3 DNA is TGTGCCAGCAGTTTGGCGGGAGGGTACACAGATACGCAGTATTTT. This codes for CASSLAGGYTDTQYF.

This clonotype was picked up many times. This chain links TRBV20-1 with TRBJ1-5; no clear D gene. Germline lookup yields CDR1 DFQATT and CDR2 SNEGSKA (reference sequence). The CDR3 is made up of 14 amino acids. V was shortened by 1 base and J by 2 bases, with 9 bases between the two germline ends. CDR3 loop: CSARGGGGNQPQHF. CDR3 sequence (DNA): TGCAGTGCTAGAGGAGGAGGTGGCAATCAGCCCCAGCATTTT.

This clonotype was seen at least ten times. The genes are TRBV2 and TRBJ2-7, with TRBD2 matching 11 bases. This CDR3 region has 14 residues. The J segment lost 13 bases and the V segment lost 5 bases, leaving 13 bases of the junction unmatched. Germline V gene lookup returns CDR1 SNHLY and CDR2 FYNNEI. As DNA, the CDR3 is TGTGCCAGCAGTCCCGGGGCTAGCGGGAGGTCCACATACTTC. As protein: CASSPGASGRSTYF. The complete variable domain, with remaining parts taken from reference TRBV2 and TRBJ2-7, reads EPEVTQTPSHQVTQMGQEVILRCVPISNHLYFYWYRQILGQKVEFLVSFYNNEISEKSEIFDDQFSVERPDGSNFTLKIRSTKLEDSAMYFCASSPGASGRSTYFGPGTRLTVT.

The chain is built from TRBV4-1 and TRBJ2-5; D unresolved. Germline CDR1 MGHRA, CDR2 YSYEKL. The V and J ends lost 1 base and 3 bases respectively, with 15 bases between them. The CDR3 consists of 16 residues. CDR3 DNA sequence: TGCGCCAGCAGCCAAGTCCCACCAACGGATGAAGAGACCCAGTACTTC. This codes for CASSQVPPTDEETQYF.

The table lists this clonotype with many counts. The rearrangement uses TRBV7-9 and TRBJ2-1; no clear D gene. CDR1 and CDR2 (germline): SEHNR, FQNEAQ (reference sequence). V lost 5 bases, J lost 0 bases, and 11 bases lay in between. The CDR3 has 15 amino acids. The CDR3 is CASSPRSSSYNEQFF. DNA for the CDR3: TGTGCCAGCAGCCCCCGGTCCAGCTCCTACAATGAGCAGTTCTTC. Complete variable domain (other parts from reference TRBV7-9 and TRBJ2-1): DTGVSQNPRHKITKRGQNVTFRCDPISEHNRLYWYRQTLGQGPEFLTYFQNEAQLEKSRLLSDRFSAERPKGSFSTLEIQRTEQGDSAMYLCASSPRSSSYNEQFFGPGTRLTVL.

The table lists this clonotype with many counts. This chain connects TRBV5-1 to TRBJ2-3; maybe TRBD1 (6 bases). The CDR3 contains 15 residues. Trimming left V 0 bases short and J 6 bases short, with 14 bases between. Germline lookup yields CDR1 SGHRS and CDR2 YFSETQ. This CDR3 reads CASSLGFRGGDTQYF. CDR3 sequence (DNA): TGCGCCAGCAGCTTGGGTTTCAGGGGCGGGGATACGCAGTATTTT.

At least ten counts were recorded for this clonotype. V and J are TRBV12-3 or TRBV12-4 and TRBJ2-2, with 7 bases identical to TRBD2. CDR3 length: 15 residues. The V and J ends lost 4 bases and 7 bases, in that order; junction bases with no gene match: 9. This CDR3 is CASSSRGSGDGELFF. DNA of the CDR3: TGTGCCAGCAGTTCCCGCGGGAGCGGTGACGGGGAGCTGTTTTTT.

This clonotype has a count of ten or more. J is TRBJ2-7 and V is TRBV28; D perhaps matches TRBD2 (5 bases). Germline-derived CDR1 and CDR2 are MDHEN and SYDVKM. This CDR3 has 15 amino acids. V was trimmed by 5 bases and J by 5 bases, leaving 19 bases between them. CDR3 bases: TGTGCCAGCAGTCCAGGTATGGGGAGAGAGGACGAGCAGTACTTC. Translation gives CASSPGMGREDEQYF.

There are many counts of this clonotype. DNA of the CDR3: TGTGCCAGCAGTTTACCCTCACTAGCGGGAGCCTTAGATACGCAGTATTTT. It specifies CASSLPSLAGALDTQYF. This chain uses TRBV12-3 or TRBV12-4 with TRBJ2-3; TRBD2 matches at 11 bases. This CDR3 contains 17 residues. V lost 2 bases, J lost 5 bases, and 9 bases stayed unmatched.

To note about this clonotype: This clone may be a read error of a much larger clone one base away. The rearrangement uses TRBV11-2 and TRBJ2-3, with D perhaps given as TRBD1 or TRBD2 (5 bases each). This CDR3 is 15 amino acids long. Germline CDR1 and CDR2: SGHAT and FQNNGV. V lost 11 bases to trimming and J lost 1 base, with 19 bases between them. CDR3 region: CAGARARVGTDTQYF. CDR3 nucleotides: TGTGCCGGCGCGCGGGCCAGGGTGGGCACAGATACGCAGTATTTT.